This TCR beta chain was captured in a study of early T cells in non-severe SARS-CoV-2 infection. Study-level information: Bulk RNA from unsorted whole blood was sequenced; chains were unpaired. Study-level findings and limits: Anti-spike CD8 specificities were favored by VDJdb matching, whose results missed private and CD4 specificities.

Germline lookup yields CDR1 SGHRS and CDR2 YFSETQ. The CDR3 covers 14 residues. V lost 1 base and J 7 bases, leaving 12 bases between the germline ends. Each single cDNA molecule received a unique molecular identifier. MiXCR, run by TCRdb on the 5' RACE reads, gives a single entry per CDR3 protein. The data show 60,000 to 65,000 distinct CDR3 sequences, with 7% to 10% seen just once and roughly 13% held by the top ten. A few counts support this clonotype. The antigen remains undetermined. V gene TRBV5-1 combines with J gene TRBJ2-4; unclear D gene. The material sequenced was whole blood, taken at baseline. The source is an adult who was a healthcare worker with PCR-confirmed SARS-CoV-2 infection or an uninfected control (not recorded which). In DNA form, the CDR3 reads TGCGCCAGCAGCTTGCAGGTCCAAAACAACATTCAGTACTTC. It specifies CASSLQVQNNIQYF.